This TCR beta chain was captured in a study of blood T cell repertoires in COVID-19. Looked up from germline, CDR1 is LGHNT and CDR2 is FRNRAP. There are 15 residues in the CDR3. V shed 3 bases and J 3 bases; nucleotides not matched to a gene: 2. Method: immunoSEQ multiplex PCR; TCRdb's copy keeps in-frame clones and lacks some. Found here are some 210,000 clones, approximately 80% of them singletons; the top ten hold just under 9%. The chain joins TRBV12-5 to TRBJ2-3, with 11 bases fitting TRBD2. The specimen was PBMCs or T cells enriched from blood (not recorded which). This receptor was taken from a woman in her 50s with acute COVID-19. In nucleotides, the CDR3 is TGTGCTAGTGGTTTCCTAGCGGGAGGAACAGATACGCAGTATTTT. Its translation: CASGFLAGGTDTQYF.